Below, 13 T cell receptor beta chains from the same sample are listed, as sequenced in a study of T cells in Graves' hyperthyroidism and ophthalmopathy (dated by TCRdb to between 2018 and 2020). The library was built by means of multiplex PCR. Sequenced on an Illumina HiSeq 2000. Amplification of TCR beta CDR3 regions was carried out from RNA transcripts. The TCR CDR3 was subjected to a first round of RT-PCR using the HTBI primer set and the Qiagen OneStep RT-PCR kit. TCRdb ran its own pipeline on the public reads, namely fastp trimming at Q25 and MiXCR clone calling, and kept in-frame beta chains. For every CDR3 protein sequence, its rows merge into one entry that carries the most common genes and DNA. For this sample there are about 380,000 distinct CDR3 sequences; roughly 15% appear just once. The ten largest clones represent less than 20% of the sample. The sequenced sample consisted of blood. The receptors here all came from a woman aged 25 to 39 with Graves' ophthalmopathy.

The genes are TRBV27 and TRBJ2-5; TRBD2 matches at 14 bases. The J segment lost 8 bases and the V segment lost 4 bases, leaving 15 bases of the junction unmatched. Per germline, CDR1 MNHEY and CDR2 SMNVEV (reference sequence). The CDR3 runs to 18 residues. The CDR3 DNA reads as TGTGCCAGCAGTTCGGCCCGACTAGCGGGGGGGCCGATTTTAACCCAGTACTTC. Protein sequence: CASSSARLAGGPILTQYF.

This clonotype was counted ten times or more. The chain employs TRBV12-3 or TRBV12-4 and TRBJ1-5, with D perhaps matching TRBD1 (5 bases). V was trimmed by 5 bases and J by 5 bases, leaving 13 bases between them. This CDR3 region has 14 residues. DNA for the CDR3: TGTGCCAGCAGTATCGGGACGGCGGATCAGCCCCAGCATTTT. Protein sequence: CASSIGTADQPQHF.

This clonotype was observed at least ten times. This chain links TRBV28 with TRBJ2-5; possibly TRBD1 for D (6 bases). CDR1 and CDR2 from the germline V gene are MDHEN and SYDVKM. V lost 6 bases to trimming and J lost 3 bases, with 14 bases between them. The CDR3 consists of 14 residues. CDR3 region: CASRTTGPEETQYF. The CDR3 coding sequence is TGTGCCAGCAGAACTACAGGGCCGGAAGAGACCCAGTACTTC.

This clonotype came up many times. As DNA, the CDR3 is TGTGCCAGCAGCCCTGGAGTGGGGCGGCCTGGTGCTTTCTTT. This codes for CASSPGVGRPGAFF. The chain is built from TRBV7-2 and TRBJ1-1, with D possibly matching TRBD1 (5 bases). The V gene lost 5 bases and the J gene lost 11 bases, with 21 bases spanning the gap. This CDR3 region has 14 residues. The germline CDR1 and CDR2 sequences are SGHTA and FQGNSA.

This clonotype has ten or more counts. V usage is TRBV20-1 and J usage is TRBJ2-7, with 7 bases lining up with TRBD2. The CDR3 length is 15 residues. The junction had 15 bases not matched to a gene; V was cut back by 5 bases and J by 5 bases. From germline, CDR1 is DFQATT and CDR2 SNEGSKA (reference sequence). The CDR3 nucleotides are TGCAGTGCTTCTCTTGGGGGACGCCGGGGGGACGAGCAGTACTTC. Translating gives CSASLGGRRGDEQYF.

This clonotype was observed at least ten times. J is TRBJ2-1 and V is TRBV18; TRBD1 is a possible D gene (8 bases). CDR1 KGHSH and CDR2 LQKENI come from the germline V gene. V gave up 3 bases and J gave up 9 bases, with 15 bases separating them. CDR3 length: 14 residues. CDR3 in amino acids: CASSPLNRGGEQFF. The CDR3 DNA is TGTGCCAGCTCACCCTTAAACAGGGGGGGTGAGCAGTTCTTC.

The chain has TRBV7-2 and TRBJ1-6; no definite D call. Trimming cost V 3 bases and J 0 bases, with 9 bases left between them. Germline V CDR1 and CDR2: SGHTA, FQGNSA. The CDR3 covers 16 residues. The CDR3 DNA reads TGTGCCAGCAGCTTGCTAAGTTTCTCCTATAATTCACCCCTCCACTTT. Translated: CASSLLSFSYNSPLHF.

A few counts support this clonotype. The V gene is TRBV2, the J gene TRBJ1-5; 7 positions agree with TRBD1. After removal of 8 bases from V and 4 bases from J, the junction contained 14 bases not matched to a gene. The CDR3 totals 16 residues. The germline gives CDR1 SNHLY, CDR2 FYNNEI. The CDR3 DNA reads TGTGCCAGCTCGGCTGATCGACAGGGAGGGAATCAGCCCCAGCATTTT. Translation: CASSADRQGGNQPQHF.

The chain couples TRBV11-3 to TRBJ1-2, with 9 bases fitting TRBD1. Losses at the gene ends were 8 bases for V and 6 bases for J; bases not matched to a gene: 7. The germline CDR1 and CDR2 sequences are SGHNT and YENEEA. The CDR3 sequence is 13 residues long. The CDR3 bases are TGTGCCAGCTCCTTGGGACAGGGTCATGGCTACACCTTC. Amino acids: CASSLGQGHGYTF.

This chain connects TRBV6-1 to TRBJ2-1; 10 nucleotides align to TRBD1. The CDR3 length is 16 residues. The V and J ends lost 6 bases and 5 bases, in that order; junction bases with no gene match: 10. Germline V gene lookup returns CDR1 MNHNS and CDR2 SASEGT. The CDR3 nucleotides are TGTGCCAGCAGATCCCCCGGGACAGGGGCGAACAATGAGCAGTTCTTC. It specifies CASRSPGTGANNEQFF.

This chain joins TRBV2 and TRBJ2-5; D may be TRBD1 (6 bases). V was trimmed by 7 bases and J by 5 bases, leaving 17 bases between them. Germline lookup yields CDR1 SNHLY and CDR2 FYNNEI. The CDR3 sequence is 14 residues long. The CDR3 region is CASTTWGREETQYF. The DNA for the CDR3 is TGTGCCAGCACCACCTGGGGGCGTGAGGAGACCCAGTACTTC.

This clonotype was counted ten times or more. The rearrangement joins TRBV7-9 to TRBJ1-2; D unresolved. V lost 0 bases and J 3 bases, leaving 11 bases between the germline ends. Germline CDR1 SEHNR, CDR2 FQNEAQ (reference sequence). This CDR3 is built from 15 residues. Written as DNA, the CDR3 is TGTGCCAGCAGCTTAGCCCCGGAGACTGACTATGGCTACACCTTC. This sequence encodes CASSLAPETDYGYTF. The complete variable domain, with remaining parts taken from reference TRBV7-9 and TRBJ1-2, reads DTGVSQNPRHKITKRGQNVTFRCDPISEHNRLYWYRQTLGQGPEFLTYFQNEAQLEKSRLLSDRFSAERPKGSFSTLEIQRTEQGDSAMYLCASSLAPETDYGYTFGSGTRLTVV.

This clonotype was detected ten times or more. At one of its ends the junction is not consistent with the germline gene, which may arise from a read error. The chain combines TRBV5-8 with TRBJ2-1; 12 bases align to TRBD2. This CDR3 has 16 residues. CDR1 is SGHTS, CDR2 YDEGEE, per germline. CDR3: CASSRRTSGTYNEQFF. The CDR3 DNA reads as TGTGCCAGCAGCCGTCGGACTAGCGGGACCTATAATGAGCAGTTCTTC.